This entry concerns a single TCR beta chain. Its specificity is unknown. Germline lookup yields CDR1 MNHEY and CDR2 SMNVEV (reference sequence). Trimming stripped 8 bases from V and 7 bases from J, with 15 bases between. This CDR3 is built from 12 residues. These data come from a study of blood T cells in healthy people across ages. For the second PCR, which ran for about 7 to 12 cycles, a sample-barcoded 5' primer and a J-beta primer mix were used. TCRdb re-called the 5' RACE reads with MiXCR, one entry per CDR3 protein. The table records about 1.6 million distinct CDR3 sequences, about 35% of them present only once. Notes on the study in general: Both higher diversity and more naive CD4+ cells marked long-lived donors when set against aged donors.

Material for sequencing was blood. This TCR came from a woman in her twenties or thirties in good health. V and J are TRBV27 and TRBJ2-7; D is possibly TRBD2 (5 bases). The DNA for the CDR3 is TGTGCCAGCGAGGGTTCCCTGCAGGAGCAGTACTTC. The encoded protein is CASEGSLQEQYF.